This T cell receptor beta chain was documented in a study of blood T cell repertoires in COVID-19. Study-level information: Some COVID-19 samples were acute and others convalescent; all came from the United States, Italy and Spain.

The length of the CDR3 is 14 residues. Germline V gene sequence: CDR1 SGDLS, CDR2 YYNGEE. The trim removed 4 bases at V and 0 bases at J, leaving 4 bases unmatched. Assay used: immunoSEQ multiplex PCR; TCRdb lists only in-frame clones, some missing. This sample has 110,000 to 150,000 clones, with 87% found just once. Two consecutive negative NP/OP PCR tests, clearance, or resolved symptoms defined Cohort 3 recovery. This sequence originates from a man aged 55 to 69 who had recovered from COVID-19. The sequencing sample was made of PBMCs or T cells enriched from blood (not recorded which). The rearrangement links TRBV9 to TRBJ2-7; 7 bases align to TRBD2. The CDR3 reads CASSLSGTSYEQYF. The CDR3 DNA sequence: TGTGCCAGCAGCCTAAGCGGGACCTCCTACGAGCAGTACTTC.